The rows below give T cell receptor beta chains drawn from one sample of a study of cytomegalovirus exposure and HLA in healthy donors. Assay: immunoSEQ multiplex PCR; the TCRdb copy retains only in-frame clones and omits some. This listing includes around 110,000 clones. Sequencing was done on a sample of PBMCs. The receptors here all came from a man aged 25 to 45 in good health and CMV-seronegative. CDR3s leave out the opening cysteine and the closing phenylalanine or tryptophan. The order of the fields is J gene, V gene, CDR3 protein.

TRBJ2-7	TRBV7-7	ASSPTLGGEQY
TRBJ2-5	TRBV30	AWSGTGGWETQY
NA	TRBV10-3	AISESTGGISYEQY
TRBJ1-1	TRBV5-1	ASSLFAGRTEAF
TRBJ2-1	TRBV27	ASSLFSRGSYNEQF
TRBJ1-5	TRBV18	AGSPRRRRQPQH
TRBJ2-6	TRBV19	ASSIDPARVISGANVLT
TRBJ1-2	TRBV6-4	ASSDYRGYGYT
TRBJ2-5	TRBV13	ASSLGKQPKTQY
TRBJ2-1	TRBV18	ASSPPASGKNNEQF
TRBJ1-3	TRBV12-5	ASGLPNFGSGNTIY
TRBJ1-2	TRBV6-5	ASSYNGRGYGYT
TRBJ2-1	TRBV7-7	ASSAGQYNEQF
TRBJ2-7	TRBV5-1	ASRSRGGNEQY
TRBJ1-2	TRBV5-1	ASSFGGSLNYGYT
TRBJ2-2	TRBV2	ASRLDRGRTGELF
TRBJ2-2	TRBV10-3	AISPWGSGLLTNTGELF
TRBJ2-7	TRBV7-8	ASTLGGYEQY
TRBJ2-1	TRBV29-1	SVPRGGQGHNEQF
TRBJ2-2	TRBV6-4	ASSAGTGWSGELF
TRBJ1-5	TRBV18	ASSQTVNSNQPQH
TRBJ2-7	TRBV11-2	ASSTSRQQY
TRBJ1-1	TRBV18	ASSPLNRGRENTEAF
TRBJ1-5	TRBV15	ATSRAGGDQPQH
TRBJ2-7	TRBV5-1	ASSLESGGAYEQY
TRBJ2-3	TRBV4-3	ASSQGDFSTDTQY
TRBJ1-1	TRBV2	ASSTWDITLTEAF
TRBJ1-5	TRBV28	ASSLFGTGGQPQH
TRBJ1-2	TRBV6-1	ASYGTGKDYT
TRBJ2-2	TRBV6-5	ASRTRATGELF
TRBJ2-1	TRBV18	ASSPPWSKGDNEQF
TRBJ2-5	TRBV7-2	ASSLMAGTETQY
TRBJ2-3	TRBV10-3	AIRTGQGRTDTQY
TRBJ2-2	TRBV11-2	ASSSVRGKNGELF
TRBJ1-2	TRBV4-3	ASSQEWRTGDPVRGYT
TRBJ1-3	TRBV28	ASSLSAGPLGNTIY
TRBJ2-3	TRBV6-1	ASIWGLAGADTQY
TRBJ2-1	TRBV6-1	ASSCSGGDNEQF
TRBJ1-2	TRBV7-9	ASSLVAQGYGYT
TRBJ1-3	TRBV5-1	ASSPTGTERNTIY
TRBJ1-4	TRBV29-1	SVWGGPTNEKLF
TRBJ2-1	TRBV7-2	ATRRGGSYNEQF
TRBJ1-1	TRBV6-1	ASSPTRREAF
TRBJ1-5	TRBV29-1	SARQEGDRVFQPQH
TRBJ2-5	TRBV12-1	ASSPVGMDQEETQY
TRBJ2-5	TRBV5-4	ASNLGGREETQY
TRBJ1-5	TRBV28	ASSIRYSNQPQH
TRBJ2-5	TRBV19	ASSIVRGGGETQY
TRBJ1-4	TRBV15	ATSRGTGYNEKLF
TRBJ2-6	TRBV6-5	ASSYSMEAGANVLT
TRBJ1-5	TRBV19	ASREGALGNQPQH
TRBJ2-5	TRBV19	ASSIAGTRMETQY
TRBJ2-1	TRBV6-1	ASSEARLAGGNEQF
TRBJ2-3	TRBV7-6	ASSPGLAGSRGPDTQY
TRBJ2-7	TRBV7-6	ASSLETSGLFYEQY